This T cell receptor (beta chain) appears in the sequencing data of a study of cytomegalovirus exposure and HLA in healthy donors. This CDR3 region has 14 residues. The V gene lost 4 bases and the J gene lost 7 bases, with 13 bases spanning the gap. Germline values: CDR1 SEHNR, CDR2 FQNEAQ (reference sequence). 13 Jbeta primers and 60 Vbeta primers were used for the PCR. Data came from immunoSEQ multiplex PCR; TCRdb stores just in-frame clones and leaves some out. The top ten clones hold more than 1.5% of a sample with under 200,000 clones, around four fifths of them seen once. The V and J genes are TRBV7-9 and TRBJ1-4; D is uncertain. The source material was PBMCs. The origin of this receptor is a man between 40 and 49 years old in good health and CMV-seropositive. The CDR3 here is CASSSRQVVEKLFF. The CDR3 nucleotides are TGTGCCAGCAGCTCCAGGCAGGTTGTTGAAAAACTGTTTTTT.